This T cell receptor (beta chain) comes out of a study of a mutant IDH1 vaccine in newly diagnosed glioma. Study-wide background: In some groups vaccination began 4-6 weeks post-radiotherapy; others received it with temozolomide. Treated patients were roughly 62% male, roughly 40% female, mean age about 43 years.

A remark on this clone: Antigen specificity is unknown.

Assay used: immunoSEQ multiplex PCR; TCRdb lists only in-frame clones, some missing. The sample shows about 85,000 clones, 89% of them seen only once. Trimming stripped 6 bases from V and 0 bases from J, with 13 bases between. Germline lookup yields CDR1 MDHEN and CDR2 SYDVKM. This CDR3 comprises 15 residues. Indicated time point: week 47, end of study. Vaccine doses each comprised 300 ug of mutant IDH1 20-mer peptide, with topical imiquimod. This TCR came from a woman aged 45 to 65 with glioma. This chain links TRBV28 with TRBJ2-3; either TRBD1 or TRBD2 may supply D (5 bases each). Source: PBMCs, taken from a glioma patient whose treatment included an IDH1 peptide vaccine. The CDR3 DNA sequence: TGTGCCAGCAGCCTCCGGGACCTGAGCACAGATACGCAGTATTTT. As protein: CASSLRDLSTDTQYF.